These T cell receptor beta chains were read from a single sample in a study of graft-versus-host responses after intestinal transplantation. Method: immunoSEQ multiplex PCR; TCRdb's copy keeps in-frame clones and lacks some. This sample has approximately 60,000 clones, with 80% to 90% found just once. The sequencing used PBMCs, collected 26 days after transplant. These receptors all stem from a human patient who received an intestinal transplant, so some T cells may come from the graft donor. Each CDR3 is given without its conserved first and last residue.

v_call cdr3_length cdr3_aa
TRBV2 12 ASSSGRTYNEQF
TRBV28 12 ASSLYTGEHEQY
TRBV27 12 ASSSGQGYQPQH
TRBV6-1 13 ASGLLPGQQETQY
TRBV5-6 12 ASSLDADTDTQY
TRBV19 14 ASSPQRPSAGQPQH
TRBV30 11 AYSRGTGQPQH
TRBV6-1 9 ASSPGGEQY
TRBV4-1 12 ASSPLQVAGELF
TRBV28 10 ASSLVWGGYT
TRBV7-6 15 ASSLGPGTIHQETQY
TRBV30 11 AASGGSYNEQF
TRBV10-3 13 AISTEPGVSYEQY
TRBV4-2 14 ASSQVGAGVYNEQF
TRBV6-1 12 ASMRSGSTDTQY
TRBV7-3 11 ASSFEVPGEQF
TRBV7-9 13 ASSPASLAGTTQY
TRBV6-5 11 ATRQGRGTEAF
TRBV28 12 ASSTKTGSRGYT
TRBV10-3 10 AISTGNTEAF
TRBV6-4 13 ASSDSSGGANEQF
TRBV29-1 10 SVVAPGYGYT
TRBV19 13 ASRWGTGSHDEQF
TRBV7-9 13 ASRPLTGGPGELF
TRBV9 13 ASSASGRSTDTQY